Below, one TCR beta chain is given with its context. This clonotype was detected many times. Its specific antigen is unknown. Per-base qualities were not stored, and no clone one base away is much larger. This entry comes from a study of CD8 T cells in ankylosing spondylitis (dated by TCRdb to between 2016 and 2019). Turning to the overall study: T cell receptor beta repertoires were profiled in healthy donors and ankylosing spondylitis patients so that disease-linked TCR variants could be found. The full study cohort was made up of 25 ankylosing spondylitis patients and roughly 100 healthy donors. Peripheral blood samples were taken, and synovial fluid was additionally collected from ankylosing spondylitis patients.

Between the V and J ends, shortened by 4 bases and 0 bases respectively, the junction contains 6 bases. The CDR1 and CDR2 encoded by the germline V gene (reference sequence) are DFQATT and SNEGSKA. Taken from cysteine to phenylalanine, the CDR3 has 12 residues. Of all the DNA, just the CDR3 is kept, 36 bases in frame from base 1. General findings and caveats noted by the study authors: According to the report, matched synovial fluid samples from ankylosing spondylitis patients were significantly enriched for the disease-linked clones. A TCR beta motif of fewer than 10 highly homologous amino acid variants appeared characteristic of blood from ankylosing spondylitis patients. The disease-linked clones had a CD8+ phenotype and were found at relatively low frequencies in peripheral blood. Some motif variants had previously been reported in the synovial fluid and blood of reactive arthritis patients, which suggests shared mechanisms of disease initiation.

For sequencing, an Illumina HiSeq 2500 was employed. Quantitative 5'-RACE with molecular barcodes was used to prepare TCR beta libraries. Regarding the original processing steps: A new computational method based on a probabilistic model of VDJ rearrangement was used to identify disease-linked TCR variants. TCRdb cleaned the public reads at Q25 with fastp, built clones with MiXCR and kept in-frame beta chains. Merged by CDR3 protein, the rows form single entries marked with the most common genes and DNA. TCRdb assigned the V and J calls; the authors' analysis was not used. The sample table shows under 200,000 distinct CDR3 sequences, and 10% to 15% are seen once. Approximately 11% of the sample goes to the ten largest clones.

The sequence joins TRBV20-1 to TRBJ1-2; no confident D gene assignment can be made. Sequenced input: blood, either unsorted or a sorted T cell fraction (not recorded which). The TCR originated in a female donor with ankylosing spondylitis or in good health (not recorded which). The CDR3 region: CSAIDANYGYTF. The base sequence is TGCAGTGCTATAGACGCTAACTATGGCTACACCTTC.